This TCR beta chain was documented in a study of regulatory T cells in long-lasting Graves disease. Study conclusions and caveats: TCR diversity was lower in persistent than newly diagnosed Graves' disease.

Germline V lookup: CDR1 LGHDT, CDR2 YNNKEL (reference sequence). The CDR3 runs to 14 residues. The germline V and J ends were trimmed by 2 bases and 8 bases, with 13 bases remaining between them. Investigators prepared the TCR beta libraries by applying iRepertoire HTBI primers and Arm-PCR of CDR3 regions. TCRdb re-called the multiplex PCR reads with MiXCR, one entry per CDR3 protein. In the table there are fewer than 550,000 distinct CDR3 sequences, about 15% of which are singletons. As for time point: newly diagnosed GD, antithyroid drugs for less than 3 months. RNA extracted from PBMCs served as the sequencing template. There are a few counts of this clonotype. Its antigen is undetermined. The same data also went into a second study, on T cells in Graves' hyperthyroidism and ophthalmopathy. That paper states: HTBI primers were used for first-round RT-PCR of the TCR CDR3. The model made its ophthalmopathy prediction, and onset followed a median around 6.5 months later.

Sequencing was performed on peripheral blood mononuclear cells (PBMCs), taken at new diagnosis, from a patient treated with antithyroid drugs. The chain links TRBV3-1 to TRBJ1-3; possibly TRBD1 for D (6 bases). This TCR was sampled from a woman aged 35-65 years with Graves disease. The CDR3 DNA sequence: TGTGCCAGCAGCCAACTAGGGGGGGCAGACACCATATATTTT. Amino acids: CASSQLGGADTIYF.